This T cell receptor (beta chain) was sequenced during a study of blood T cell repertoires in COVID-19. The overall study: COVID-19 samples collected from the United States, Italy and Spain covered acute and convalescent phases. T cells, B-cell-depleted T cells, or PBMCs supplied cDNA or gDNA.

This clone has just one count. In the original processing: Amplification of reference gene primers was used by the study to estimate nucleated cell counts. Method: immunoSEQ multiplex PCR; TCRdb's copy keeps in-frame clones and lacks some. V, J and clone size were drawn from that table, and D and trimming were deduced from the DNA. The sample consists of some 97,000 clones, approximately 80% of them appearing once. J was trimmed by 4 bases and V by 0 bases; bases with no gene match: 7. Germline CDR1 WNHNN, CDR2 SYGVQD (reference sequence). The CDR3 is 16 residues long. The TCR sequence derives from a man between 50 and 59 years old with active or convalescent COVID-19. Sequenced input: peripheral blood. V is TRBV10-1 and J is TRBJ1-2, with TRBD1 identical over 8 bases. CDR3 in DNA: TGCGCCAGCAGTGAGTCGGAGGACAGGGCCTTCTATGGCTACACCTTC. This gives the protein CASSESEDRAFYGYTF.